These T cell receptor beta chains were read from a single sample in a study of CD8 T cells in ankylosing spondylitis. TCRdb re-called the 5' RACE reads with MiXCR, one entry per CDR3 protein. This sample has fewer than 550,000 distinct CDR3 sequences; over 4% occur once, and the top ten carry roughly 3.3%. The material sequenced was blood, either unsorted or a sorted T cell fraction (not recorded which). Receptors originate from a male donor with ankylosing spondylitis. Each CDR3 is given with its conserved first and last residue. The D gene is left open where the match is weak. Not every row has a clone size; where given, it reads once, few, many or a size class.

D: -; J: TRBJ2-3; size: many; V: TRBV7-9; DNA: TGTGCCAGCACGTCCACGGCAGATACGCAGTATTTT; CDR3: CASTSTADTQYF
D: -; J: TRBJ1-4; size: few; V: TRBV20-1; DNA: TGCAGCGGACAGCATTTGGGTCGGAGTGAAAAACTGTTTTTT; CDR3: CSGQHLGRSEKLFF
D: -; J: TRBJ2-7; size: many; V: TRBV15; DNA: TGTGCCACCAGCAGAGGATACTCCTACGAGCAGTACTTC; CDR3: CATSRGYSYEQYF
D: -; J: TRBJ1-4; size: -; V: TRBV6-1; DNA: TGTGCCAGCAGTGAAGCGCGGGGGGGGATTAATGAAAAACTGTTTTTT; CDR3: CASSEARGGINEKLFF
D: TRBD2; J: TRBJ2-2; size: many; V: TRBV5-4; DNA: TGTGCCAGCAGCTCGATAGCGGGAGCCTTGACCGGGGAGCTGTTTTTT; CDR3: CASSSIAGALTGELFF
D: -; J: TRBJ1-1; size: many; V: TRBV5-1; DNA: TGCGCCAGCAGCTTAGAACAGCCGGGTAGGAACACTGAAGCTTTCTTT; CDR3: CASSLEQPGRNTEAFF
D: -; J: TRBJ1-6; size: many; V: TRBV5-1; DNA: TGCGCCAGCAGCTTTCAGGGGCCCGGTAATTCACCCCTCCACTTT; CDR3: CASSFQGPGNSPLHF
D: -; J: TRBJ1-6; size: -; V: TRBV27; DNA: TGTGCCAGCAGTTTACTAAGGGGTGGGAGTTCACCCCTCCACTTT; CDR3: CASSLLRGGSSPLHF
D: TRBD1; J: TRBJ2-3; size: many; V: TRBV5-1; DNA: TGCGCCAGCAGCTTCTCCGGGACAGGGGCAGATACGCAGTATTTT; CDR3: CASSFSGTGADTQYF
D: -; J: TRBJ1-5; size: many; V: TRBV20-1; DNA: TGCAGTGCTAGAGATCCGTCAGGGCTGAAGGCCCAGCATTTT; CDR3: CSARDPSGLKAQHF
D: -; J: TRBJ2-3; size: many; V: TRBV20-1; DNA: TGCAGTGCCCCACGTTCCACAGATACGCAGTATTTT; CDR3: CSAPRSTDTQYF
D: -; J: TRBJ1-1; size: -; V: TRBV2; DNA: TGTGCCAGCAGAACGACAGGGAACACTGAAGCTTTCTTT; CDR3: CASRTTGNTEAFF
D: TRBD2; J: TRBJ2-1; size: -; V: TRBV6-4; DNA: TGTGCCAGCAGTGACGGTCCGGGGGGGCCTAGTTATGAGCAGTTCTTC; CDR3: CASSDGPGGPSYEQFF
D: -; J: TRBJ1-2; size: many; V: TRBV7-9; DNA: TGTGCCAGCAGCCCCAGTGGCAGCCATGGCTACACCTTC; CDR3: CASSPSGSHGYTF
D: -; J: TRBJ1-2; size: many; V: TRBV21-1; DNA: TGTGCCAGCGGGGAGACCTATGGCTACACCTTC; CDR3: CASGETYGYTF
D: TRBD2; J: TRBJ2-1; size: few; V: TRBV6-2/TRBV6-3; DNA: TGTGCCAGCAGTTCTAGCGGACATGAGCAGTTCTTC; CDR3: CASSSSGHEQFF
D: -; J: TRBJ1-3; size: many; V: TRBV4-3; DNA: TGCGCCAGCAGCCAAGTTCGGAACTCTGGAAACACCATATATTTT; CDR3: CASSQVRNSGNTIYF
D: -; J: TRBJ2-7; size: many; V: TRBV4-1; DNA: TGCGCCAGCAGCCAAGAGGGGGGTTGGTACGAGCAGTACTTC; CDR3: CASSQEGGWYEQYF
D: -; J: TRBJ1-1; size: many; V: TRBV5-1; DNA: TGCGCCAGCAGCAGGGGCAGTAGGGACACTGAAGCTTTCTTT; CDR3: CASSRGSRDTEAFF
D: -; J: TRBJ1-5; size: many; V: TRBV12-3/TRBV12-4; DNA: TGTGCCAGCAGTCCGCAGGGGATTTATCAGCCCCAGCATTTT; CDR3: CASSPQGIYQPQHF
D: TRBD1; J: TRBJ2-7; size: many; V: TRBV7-2; DNA: TGTGCCAGCAGCTCCGCTGGGACAGGGTCCTACGAGCAGTACTTC; CDR3: CASSSAGTGSYEQYF
D: -; J: TRBJ1-1; size: many; V: TRBV7-9; DNA: TGTGCCAGCAGCTTAATAGGGGGGCTCACTGAAGCTTTCTTT; CDR3: CASSLIGGLTEAFF
D: -; J: TRBJ1-1; size: -; V: TRBV3-1; DNA: TGTGCCAGCAGCCAACAGGGACTGCCGAACACTGAAGCTTTCTTT; CDR3: CASSQQGLPNTEAFF
D: TRBD1; J: TRBJ2-7; size: many; V: TRBV20-1; DNA: TGCAGTGCCAGGGGGACAGGGGACTACGAGCAGTACTTC; CDR3: CSARGTGDYEQYF
D: TRBD1; J: TRBJ1-1; size: -; V: TRBV20-1; DNA: TGCAGTGGGGGACAGGCGCCGGGGAACACTGAAGCTTTCTTT; CDR3: CSGGQAPGNTEAFF
D: TRBD1; J: TRBJ1-3; size: many; V: TRBV9; DNA: TGTGCCAGCAGCGCACAGGGGATTACTGGAAACACCATATATTTT; CDR3: CASSAQGITGNTIYF
D: -; J: TRBJ2-3; size: many; V: TRBV24-1; DNA: TGTGCCACCAGTGATTTAAGGGGGTCCGCAGATACGCAGTATTTT; CDR3: CATSDLRGSADTQYF
D: TRBD2; J: TRBJ2-5; size: -; V: TRBV5-1; DNA: TGCGCCAGCAGCTGGACTAGCGGGTACCAAGAGACCCAGTACTTC; CDR3: CASSWTSGYQETQYF
D: -; J: TRBJ1-2; size: many; V: TRBV10-3; DNA: TGTGCCATCAGTGAGTCTCGGGGAGAAGGGAACTATGGCTACACCTTC; CDR3: CAISESRGEGNYGYTF
D: TRBD1; J: TRBJ1-2; size: many; V: TRBV6-5; DNA: TGTGCCAGCAGTTACCTCGGGACAGGGCTTGGCTACACCTTC; CDR3: CASSYLGTGLGYTF
D: TRBD1; J: TRBJ1-1; size: many; V: TRBV6-5; DNA: TGTGCCAGCAGTTACCAGGGGGCCAATCTAAAAAATGAAGCTTTCTTT; CDR3: CASSYQGANLKNEAFF
D: -; J: TRBJ2-7; size: many; V: TRBV20-1; DNA: TGCAGTGCTGTGAGGGACATTAAATACGAGCAGTACTTC; CDR3: CSAVRDIKYEQYF
D: -; J: TRBJ2-3; size: -; V: TRBV4-2; DNA: TGTGCCAGCAGCCAAGATCCTTTATTGGGGAGACCAGATACGCAGTATTTT; CDR3: CASSQDPLLGRPDTQYF
D: -; J: TRBJ2-1; size: many; V: TRBV5-4; DNA: TGTGCCAGCAGCGGTGGAGGAGCGGCCTCCTACAATGAGCAGTTCTTC; CDR3: CASSGGGAASYNEQFF
D: TRBD2; J: TRBJ2-7; size: many; V: TRBV6-2/TRBV6-3; DNA: TGTGCCAGCAGTTCGACTAGCGGGAGAGACCACTACGAGCAGTACTTC; CDR3: CASSSTSGRDHYEQYF
D: TRBD1; J: TRBJ2-7; size: many; V: TRBV10-3; DNA: TGTGCCATCAGGGGACAGGGCAACTCCTACGAGCAGTACTTC; CDR3: CAIRGQGNSYEQYF
D: -; J: TRBJ1-2; size: many; V: TRBV7-9; DNA: TGTGCCAGCAGCTCGTCCCGGGGCTATGGCTACACCTTC; CDR3: CASSSSRGYGYTF
D: -; J: TRBJ1-5; size: many; V: TRBV4-2; DNA: TGTGCCAGCAGCCAAGTTCCCAATCAGCCCCAGCATTTT; CDR3: CASSQVPNQPQHF
D: -; J: TRBJ1-4; size: many; V: TRBV20-1; DNA: TGCAGTGCTAGGCTGTTACCGCCCGGGACTAATGAAAAACTGTTTTTT; CDR3: CSARLLPPGTNEKLFF
D: -; J: TRBJ2-2; size: many; V: TRBV10-3; DNA: TGTGCCATCAGTGAGTCTACGTACACCGGGGAGCTGTTTTTT; CDR3: CAISESTYTGELFF
D: TRBD2; J: TRBJ2-2; size: many; V: TRBV20-1; DNA: TGCAGTGCTAGCCGAATAGCGGGGAGCACCGGGGAGCTGTTTTTT; CDR3: CSASRIAGSTGELFF